This T cell receptor beta chain was documented in a study of response to subunit inactivated influenza vaccine. Looked up from germline, CDR1 is SGHKS and CDR2 is YYEKEE (reference sequence). The V and J ends lost 3 bases and 6 bases respectively, with 19 bases between them. The CDR3 is 15 amino acids. MiXCR was run by TCRdb on the RT-PCR reads, yielding one entry per CDR3 protein. The profile shows approximately 480,000 distinct CDR3 sequences, about 10% of them singletons. Study results and caveats: It was the authors' suggestion that each seasonal influenza vaccination recruits few new T cells.

This clonotype was seen more than once but under ten times. Its antigen is as yet unknown. V gene TRBV5-5 combines with J gene TRBJ2-7, with no clear D. This TCR was recovered from a man aged 50 to 60 who received an inactivated influenza vaccine. Specimen: PBMCs from blood, collected roughly 47 days after vaccination. The DNA of the CDR3 is TGTGCCAGCAGCTCCAGTTCCTGGGCTGAGACCGAGCAGTACTTC. Translating it yields CASSSSSWAETEQYF.